The sequence of this T cell receptor beta chain was determined in a study of cytomegalovirus exposure and HLA in healthy donors (dated by TCRdb to the late 2010s). Study-wide context: An earlier analysis of approximately 550 of the donors reported 250 to 300 Gb of sequence data and about 100 million unique TCR beta sequences from about 200 million T cells. Donor age, sex, ethnicity and CMV serostatus were collected together with the repertoire data. All discovery cohort repertoires had been generated using a single sequencing platform. Class I and class II HLA loci were covered by the typing at four-digit resolution. On average, about 200,000 unique TCR beta nucleotide sequences were sequenced per donor among 398 genotyped donors of the cohort, with roughly 20% of those sequences being non-productive. The number of donors typed differed by locus, with about 629-630 for A, B, C, DRB1 and DQB1, about 500 for DQA1, 600 to 610 for DPA1, and around 450 for DPB1. A later analysis re-analyzed previously published TCR beta repertoires from 500 to 700 donors and added high-resolution HLA genotyping to study TCR occurrence patterns. Among the roughly 400 genotyped donors, approximately 77% belonged to the genetic ancestry cluster associated with self-reported Caucasian donors. The later analysis used no new phenotypic data to find candidate immune exposures, relying instead on TCR beta sequences and their occurrence across donors. A later genetic analysis took genome-wide SNP genotypes for about 55% of the roughly 700 donors and used that subset as a discovery cohort. Using immunosequencing, the study profiled T cell repertoires from fewer than 700 subjects and related those repertoires to cytomegalovirus serostatus. An early release covering about 600 HLA-typed donors comprised roughly 300 gigabases of sequencing data and around 80 million unique TCR sequences. Along with the approximately 700-subject first cohort, a separate validation cohort of roughly 110 different subjects was used. An earlier analysis of nearly 600 of the donors applied high-throughput TCR beta sequencing to assess whether each TCR beta V gene segment acted as functional or pseudogenic. The study aimed to test whether cataloging public T cell receptors could reveal signatures of past pathogen exposure. Roughly 5 DR-DQ haplotypes were treated as single units for association and clustering because of strong linkage in the cohort. High-throughput TCR immunosequencing, statistical association of individual TCRs with disease status, and machine learning were combined to predict cytomegalovirus infection status.

The cohort comprised under 700 healthy bone marrow donors. All cohort members were sampled while nominally healthy, although unrecorded immune exposures were likely present. The donor tested CMV seropositive and was one of the 289 seropositive cohort members. A peripheral blood sample was provided by each donor, and peripheral blood mononuclear cells were used for TCR beta sequencing. The Qiagen DNeasy Blood Extraction Kit was used to extract genomic DNA from the blood cell samples. The CDR3 sequence holds 13 residues, the cysteine and phenylalanine included. The retained sequence is limited to the CDR3, 39 bases, with the frame set at the first base. Trimming removed 6 bases from V and 4 bases from J; the gene matches leave 2 bases unexplained. The germline V gene encodes CDR1 MDHEN and CDR2 SYDVKM. Study-wide findings and limitations: In an earlier analysis of a few hundred of the donors, most TCR beta V segments were observed in productive rearrangements about 90% or about 30% of the time, broadly matching IMGT annotations. An association between a missense DCLRE1C variant and V-gene and J-gene trimming of TCR beta chains was found in a later genetic analysis and replicated in an independent cohort. Most CMV-associated TCR beta chains appeared to be HLA-restricted in a later analysis, and the HLA associations seemed to be driven largely by CMV exposure. Most TCR sequences were observed very rarely across donors, whereas some public TCRs were present in many individuals. The only immune exposure information available for the cohort was CMV serostatus. In a later analysis, HLA-associated TCR beta chains were found to be more clonally expanded and to have lower generation probabilities than equally common non-associated chains. Because some donors lacked HLA typing at each locus, the association tests relied only on the typed subset. A later analysis associated about 17,000 TCR beta sequences with specific HLA alleles at a false discovery rate of 0.05. The 87-base-pair reads could not distinguish some IMGT-functional V segments, including TRBV6-2 and TRBV6-3, so those segments were excluded. A total of some 180 TCR beta chains were listed by the study as associated with cytomegalovirus. According to the authors, the approach could potentially be generalized to other disease states and immunological phenotypes. A few of the identified cytomegalovirus-associated TCR beta chains were confirmed in vitro to be specific for cytomegalovirus antigens. This cohort had only TCR beta chains sequenced, and the lack of alpha or paired-chain data limited which features could be detected. About 15 rarely observed V segments, including chromosome 9 orphons, were excluded from the earlier analysis of approximately 600 of the donors because counts were too low. When HLA alleles, especially DR and DQ, strongly co-occurred, TCR associations were difficult to assign to individual alleles. A later analysis reported that several top co-occurrence clusters appeared linked to parvovirus B19, influenza, CMV and Epstein-Barr virus. Correlated functional status among segregating V segments might be attributable to linkage disequilibrium, but an unknown experimental factor could not be ruled out. Roughly uniform sequencing depth across donors was assumed in presence/absence analyses, although this assumption may not hold. A cluster of highly shared sequence variants was judged likely to represent a technical artifact of the sequencing pipeline. The classifier was reported to diagnose cytomegalovirus status with high specificity and sensitivity in both the original and validation cohorts. A further reported finding was that TCR beta sequences accurately predicted the HLA-A and HLA-B alleles for most subjects in the first cohort. A later genetic analysis reported fewer N-insertions in productive TCRs among donors in an Asian-associated ancestry cluster than the approximately 700-donor mean. According to a later analysis, TCR association rates differed among HLA loci, with DRB1 alleles showing the most associated TCRs and HLA-C alleles showing the fewest.

Library creation used the immunoSEQ multiplex PCR assay. A mixture of 60 forward primers for TCR Vbeta segments and 13 reverse primers for TCR Jbeta segments was used in the multiplex PCR. The CDR3 region of rearranged TCR beta genes was amplified from genomic DNA by a multiplex PCR assay. Amplified TCR beta libraries were sequenced as 87-base-pair reads on the Illumina HiSeq System. Under the source paper's analysis protocol: A later analysis tallied roughly 80 million unique TCR beta chains across the 666 repertoires, and approximately 12 million of those chains were shared by two or more donors. To remove PCR and sequencing errors, raw reads were error-corrected and collapsed into unique sequences using a nearest-neighbor algorithm that merged closely related sequences. To assign V, D and J gene segments, CDR3 sequences were aligned to IMGT reference sequences. For a sequence to be retained, a match of at least six nucleotides to both a V gene segment and a J gene segment was required. Rearrangements were classified as productive when the CDR3 lacked stop codons and remained in frame with V and J, and all other rearrangements were classified as non-productive. Following IMGT convention, CDR3 was defined as the stretch from the second conserved V-encoded cysteine to the conserved J-encoded phenylalanine. In an earlier analysis of around 600 of the donors, sequences lacking an unambiguous match to a single V gene segment were excluded. In an earlier analysis of about 590 of the donors, a V segment was called functional when productive rearrangements were above 56.7%, and segregating when the standard deviation between donors exceeded 5%. A statistical classification framework was built for diagnosing cytomegalovirus status from the catalog of TCR beta chain sequences. A later analysis assigned V and J genes by comparing TCR nucleotide sequences with IMGT/GENE-DB human TR gene sequences. Using the TCRdist pipeline, a later analysis assigned CDR3 sequences along with most-parsimonious VDJ recombination scenarios. In a later analysis, each TCR beta chain was defined by its CDR3 amino acid sequence together with its V-gene family, and reads lacking a unique V-gene family were excluded. To address suspected cross-contamination and a sequencing artifact, a later analysis removed roughly 580 highly shared, low-generation-probability nucleotide sequences. For each public chain, a later analysis derived a clonal expansion index from normalized ranks of inferred template counts within each repertoire. A later analysis computed generation probabilities with a VDJ recombination model fitted to out-of-frame rearrangements, and checked the results against IGoR. Hypergeometric tests were used in a later analysis to score TCR-TCR, TCR-HLA and TCR-CMV co-occurrence, with a repertoire-size bias correction applied to the TCR pairs. In a later analysis, false discovery rates were estimated by permuting HLA or CMV assignments 20 times. In a later analysis, co-occurring TCRs were grouped with DBSCAN, and TCRdist sequence similarity was added when clustering was performed within HLA-allele-positive subsets. Repertoires with fewer than 30,000 or more than 120,000 public chains were left out of co-occurrence clustering, as were about 5 repertoires with anomalous nucleotide sharing. The table comes from immuneACCESS by way of TCRdb, which keeps in-frame sequences with V and J called. Part of the clones is missing from these tables; in studies checked, under half for an unresolved V gene and the rest for unknown reasons. V and J calls and clone size are those listed in that table; D and trimming were worked out from the DNA. The sample includes roughly 80,000 clones, with around two thirds observed a single time. The ten largest make up under 7.5% of the sample.

This clone has a handful of counts. No cognate antigen has been identified for it. Within one base of it there is no much larger clone, and no base qualities were kept. Sequenced material: PBMCs. The rearrangement combines TRBV28 with TRBJ2-5, and TRBD1 matches 10 of the central bases. The sequence came from a woman aged 50 to 60 in good health and CMV-seropositive. The CDR3 protein sequence reads: CASSRDRGETQYF. The DNA reads as follows: TGTGCCAGCAGCCGGGACAGGGGAGAGACCCAGTACTTC.